Each of the 21 T cell receptor beta chains below was sequenced from the same sample in a study of HIV-infected patients and healthy controls. Alpha and beta constant-region primers primed reverse transcription of 400 to 500 ng RNA. Separate chain-specific third strand synthesis with multiplexing indices produced the alpha and beta libraries. From the 5' RACE reads, TCRdb called clonotypes with MiXCR, one entry per CDR3 protein. The table has 8,100 or so distinct CDR3 sequences, 9% to 9.5% seen once. No cell fractionation was done, so the repertoire covers all unsorted peripheral blood T cells. The specimen comprised blood, sampled before antiretroviral therapy. These receptor sequences come from an adult with HIV infection.

This clonotype is categorized as medium-sized (0.01 to 0.1%). The genes are TRBV5-1 and TRBJ2-3; either TRBD1 or TRBD2 may supply D (5 bases each). CDR3 size: 15 residues. Trimming cost V 1 base and J 1 base, with 10 bases left between them. The germline CDR1 and CDR2 sequences are SGHRS and YFSETQ. Here the CDR3 reads CASSLRWDGTDTQYF. CDR3 nucleotides: TGCGCCAGCAGCTTGAGATGGGACGGCACAGATACGCAGTATTTT.

The V and J genes are TRBV11-2 and TRBJ2-2, with 7 bases lining up with TRBD2. The CDR3 is made up of 16 amino acids. Germline V gives CDR1 SGHAT, CDR2 FQNNGV. With V trimmed by 4 bases and J by 4 bases, 9 bases remained unmatched. CDR3 nucleotides: TGTGCCAGCAGCTCCTCAAGCTGGGGGGGCACCGGGGAGCTGTTTTTT. This codes for CASSSSSWGGTGELFF. The full variable domain, completed using reference TRBV11-2 and TRBJ2-2, is EAGVAQSPRYKIIEKRQSVAFWCNPISGHATLYWYQQILGQGPKLLIQFQNNGVVDDSQLPKDRFSAERLKGVDSTLKIQPAKLEDSAVYLCASSSSSWGGTGELFFGEGSRLTVL.

This clonotype was counted ten times or more. The CDR3 reads CASSLSTAQETQYF. The CDR3 nucleotides read TGTGCCAGCAGCTTGTCAACAGCCCAAGAGACCCAGTACTTC. This chain links TRBV7-2 with TRBJ2-5, with D uncertain. V dropped 3 bases and J dropped 1 base, with 9 bases sitting between them. Germline CDR1 reads SGHTA; CDR2 reads FQGNSA. The CDR3 runs 14 residues.

This clonotype was found many times. The chain joins TRBV9 to TRBJ2-7, with 9 nucleotides matching TRBD2. CDR3 length: 15 residues. The V and J ends lost 0 bases and 5 bases, in that order; junction bases with no gene match: 6. CDR1 is SGDLS and CDR2 is YYNGEE in the germline V gene. Written as DNA, the CDR3 is TGTGCCAGCAGCGTAGACCCAGCGGGAGGCAACGAGCAGTACTTC. Amino acid sequence: CASSVDPAGGNEQYF.

The chain is built from TRBV7-2 and TRBJ2-6, with 10 bases aligning to TRBD1. The CDR3 extends over 17 amino acids. With V trimmed by 8 bases and J by 0 bases, 7 bases remained unmatched. Germline assignment: CDR1 SGHTA and CDR2 FQGNSA. The CDR3 here is CASGGQGRSSGANVLTF. The CDR3 DNA is TGTGCCAGCGGGGGACAGGGGCGTAGCTCTGGGGCCAACGTCCTGACTTTC.

By share, this clonotype counts as large. This chain connects TRBV18 to TRBJ2-3, with D possibly being TRBD2 (5 bases). CDR1 is KGHSH and CDR2 is LQKENI in the germline V gene. V was trimmed by 3 bases and J by 0 bases, leaving 13 bases between them. CDR3 length: 16 residues. CDR3 residues: CASSPNFGESTDTQYF. DNA of the CDR3: TGTGCCAGCTCACCTAATTTCGGGGAGAGCACAGATACGCAGTATTTT.

The chain uses TRBV20-1 and TRBJ2-5; 9 bases agree with TRBD2. The V gene's germline CDR1 is DFQATT and CDR2 SNEGSKA (reference sequence). V lost 3 bases and J lost 2; bases outside the gene matches: 10. CDR3 length equals 16 residues. DNA of the CDR3: TGCAGTGCTAGTCCGTGGGCGGGGGGGGATCAAGAGACCCAGTACTTC. Residues: CSASPWAGGDQETQYF.

This clonotype was seen many times. The J gene is TRBJ2-3, the V gene TRBV6-2 or TRBV6-3; D perhaps matches TRBD1 (6 bases). Germline CDR1 and CDR2: MNHEY and SVGEGT. The V end lost 2 bases, the J end lost 2 bases, and 11 bases lay between the germline ends. This CDR3 spans 15 amino acids. The CDR3 region is CASSYGRQDTDTQYF. The CDR3 region has the DNA TGTGCCAGCAGTTACGGGAGACAGGACACAGATACGCAGTATTTT.

The J gene is TRBJ2-5, the V gene TRBV5-5, with 7 bases that match TRBD1. Trimming at V came to 0 bases and at J to 0 bases, leaving 2 bases not matched to a gene. Looked up from germline, CDR1 is SGHKS and CDR2 is YYEKEE (reference sequence). This CDR3 is 15 amino acids long. Written as DNA, the CDR3 is TGTGCCAGCAGCTTGGCGACAGGGAACCAAGAGACCCAGTACTTC. Translated, it gives CASSLATGNQETQYF.

This clonotype was observed at least ten times. This rearrangement joins TRBV12-3 or TRBV12-4 to TRBJ2-2; no reliable D call. Trimming removed 6 bases at V and 1 base at J, with 12 bases between. There are 15 residues in the CDR3. CDR3 coding DNA: TGTGCCAGCAGAGAATCGACGGTGAACACCGGGGAGCTGTTTTTT. Protein sequence: CASRESTVNTGELFF.

In its sample, this clonotype was seen many times. This rearrangement joins TRBV19 to TRBJ1-1, with D maybe TRBD1 (5 bases). In germline, CDR1 is LNHDA, CDR2 SQIVND (reference sequence). CDR3 length: 13 amino acids. The ends were cut back, 6 bases at V and 4 bases at J, with 12 bases in the middle. In DNA form, the CDR3 reads TGTGCCAGTAGCAGGGTTGGCAGCACTGAAGCTTTCTTT. As protein: CASSRVGSTEAFF.

This clonotype has ten or more counts. J is TRBJ2-1 and V is TRBV7-9, with 13 bases matching TRBD2. The germline V gene has CDR1 SEHNR and CDR2 FQNEAQ (reference sequence). V shed 5 bases and J 8 bases; nucleotides not matched to a gene: 6. CDR3 length: 15 residues. Here the CDR3 reads CASSKTSGGAHEQFF. The CDR3 DNA is TGTGCCAGCAGCAAAACTAGCGGGGGGGCCCATGAGCAGTTCTTC.

The table lists this clonotype with many counts. V is TRBV6-1 and J is TRBJ2-6, with D possibly called TRBD1 or TRBD2 (5 bases each). V gave up 2 bases and J gave up 0 bases, with 11 bases separating them. Germline V gives CDR1 MNHNS, CDR2 SASEGT. This CDR3 region has 17 residues. Here the CDR3 reads CASSEQGDGSGANVLTF. In nucleotides, the CDR3 is TGTGCCAGCAGTGAACAGGGAGACGGCTCTGGGGCCAACGTCCTGACTTTC.

This clonotype was counted many times. The genes are TRBV3-1 and TRBJ2-4, with 8 bases fitting TRBD2. CDR1 LGHDT and CDR2 YNNKEL come from the germline V gene (reference sequence). The CDR3 runs to 15 residues. Trimming at V came to 0 bases and at J to 7 bases, leaving 5 bases not matched to a gene. The DNA for the CDR3 is TGTGCCAGCAGCCAAGATGTAACGGGAGGGAACATTCAGTACTTC. Amino acids: CASSQDVTGGNIQYF.

This clonotype was recorded many times. This chain uses TRBV7-9 with TRBJ1-1; D may be TRBD1 (6 bases). CDR1 and CDR2 from the germline V gene are SEHNR and FQNEAQ (reference sequence). V was pared by 0 bases and J by 1 base, with 9 bases between. The length of the CDR3 is 15 residues. CDR3 in DNA: TGTGCCAGCAGCTTAGCGGAGACAGGGAACACTGAAGCTTTCTTT. Protein: CASSLAETGNTEAFF.

A remark on this clonotype: A much larger clone lies one base from this, so it may be a read error. The V and J genes are TRBV6-1 and TRBJ2-5; no reliable D call. The CDR3 sequence is 13 residues long. The ends were cut back, 4 bases at V and 10 bases at J, with 16 bases in the middle. Germline V gives CDR1 MNHNS, CDR2 SASEGT. For the CDR3, the DNA is TGTGCCAGCAGTGGGTCCGGGCTTACGAACCAGTACTTC. It codes for CASSGSGLTNQYF.

This clonotype rates as medium-sized. The chain has TRBV6-5 and TRBJ2-1, with TRBD2 matching 12 bases. After removal of 6 bases from V and 7 bases from J, the junction contained 7 bases not matched to a gene. CDR3 length: 15 residues. Germline CDR1 MNHEY, CDR2 SVGAGI. CDR3 in DNA: TGTGCCAGCAGCTTCGGGACTAGCGGGTCGAATGAGCAGTTCTTC. Its translation is CASSFGTSGSNEQFF.

This clonotype is labeled medium-sized. This chain uses TRBV28 with TRBJ1-1; D possibly corresponds to TRBD1 (5 bases). V lost 3 bases and J 7 bases, leaving 9 bases between the germline ends. CDR1 is MDHEN, CDR2 SYDVKM, per germline. There are 12 residues in the CDR3. The CDR3 sequence: CASSFGTVEAFF. CDR3 bases: TGTGCCAGCAGTTTCGGGACGGTTGAAGCTTTCTTT.

This clonotype was counted only a few times. V gene TRBV7-6 combines with J gene TRBJ2-2; 10 bases are a match to TRBD1. The junction had 9 bases not matched to a gene; V was cut back by 4 bases and J by 7 bases. The CDR3 has 16 amino acids. The germline V gene encodes CDR1 SGHVS and CDR2 FNYEAQ. The CDR3 coding sequence is TGTGCCAGCAGCTCCGAGACAGGGGGCAATGGCGGGGAGCTGTTTTTT. Protein product: CASSSETGGNGGELFF.

The rearrangement joins TRBV7-9 to TRBJ2-3; D not certain. CDR1 is SEHNR, CDR2 FQNEAQ, per germline (reference sequence). Trimming removed 3 bases from V and 2 bases from J, with 9 bases in between. The CDR3 contains 14 residues. The DNA of the CDR3 is TGTGCCAGCAGCTTTGGGGTCCACACAGATACGCAGTATTTT. The encoded protein is CASSFGVHTDTQYF. The full variable domain, in which reference TRBV7-9 and TRBJ2-3 provide the parts outside the CDR3, is DTGVSQNPRHKITKRGQNVTFRCDPISEHNRLYWYRQTLGQGPEFLTYFQNEAQLEKSRLLSDRFSAERPKGSFSTLEIQRTEQGDSAMYLCASSFGVHTDTQYFGPGTRLTVL.

This chain links TRBV27 with TRBJ2-7; 7 nucleotides align to TRBD2. Looked up from germline, CDR1 is MNHEY and CDR2 is SMNVEV (reference sequence). CDR3 length: 16 residues. The ends lost 2 bases at V and 3 bases at J; junction bases unmatched: 10. Written as DNA, the CDR3 is TGTGCCAGCAGTTTAGACCCTAGCGGAGCCCTCTACGAGCAGTACTTC. As protein: CASSLDPSGALYEQYF.